The entry below describes one T cell receptor (beta chain). Antigen specificity is unknown. Germline-derived CDR1 and CDR2 are SGHRS and YFSETQ. Unmatched junction bases numbered 7, after V lost 4 bases and J lost 5 bases. The CDR3 runs 15 residues. The sample belongs to a study of post-analysis software for immune sequencing data. Background on the study: The cohort encompassed relapsing-remitting, secondary progressive and progressive-relapsing multiple sclerosis disease courses. Broader study findings: The normalized Chao1 diversity of multiple sclerosis patients was significantly lower than that of controls. TRBV segments more frequent in patients than in controls numbered five and included TRBV5-6, TRBV5-1 and TRBV20-1. Under the F measure, samples that were prepared in one batch clustered strongly together.

TCR beta cDNA libraries included unique molecular identifiers. T cells numbering roughly 0.9 to 11 million gave rise to roughly 0.5 million cDNA molecules. MiXCR was run by TCRdb on the PCR reads, yielding one entry per CDR3 protein. The sample carries just over 250,000 distinct CDR3 sequences, 30% to 45% recorded once. The gene calls are TRBV5-1 and TRBJ2-5, with 11 bases aligning to TRBD2. The TCR originated in a girl aged 10 to 17 with multiple sclerosis. Material: blood. Here the CDR3 DNA reads TGCGCCAGCAGCCACCCTACTAGCGGGGGCGAGACCCAGTACTTC. Protein: CASSHPTSGGETQYF.